This T cell receptor (beta chain) was found in a study of shared clonotypes between healthy human individuals. Profiled with immunoSEQ multiplex PCR; TCRdb holds only in-frame clones, not every one. In the table there are over 700,000 clones, approximately 77% of which are singletons. Overall study results and limits: Against clonotypes common to all four donors, non-shared ones had lower generation probabilities.

Turning to this clone: As yet, its antigen is unknown.

Sequencing was carried out using memory CD4+ T cells sorted from blood. The sample's subset: CD45RA-negative fraction. The source is a woman between 25 and 40 years old in good health.

In nucleotides, the CDR3 is TGTGCCAGCAGTTTTCCCACCTCCCTGAATCAGCCCCAGCATTTT. Protein sequence: CASSFPTSLNQPQHF. The J gene is TRBJ1-5, the V gene TRBV28; D uncertain. V was clipped by 3 bases and J by 4 bases, with 13 bases between them. This CDR3 is built from 15 residues. Germline CDR1 is MDHEN and CDR2 is SYDVKM.